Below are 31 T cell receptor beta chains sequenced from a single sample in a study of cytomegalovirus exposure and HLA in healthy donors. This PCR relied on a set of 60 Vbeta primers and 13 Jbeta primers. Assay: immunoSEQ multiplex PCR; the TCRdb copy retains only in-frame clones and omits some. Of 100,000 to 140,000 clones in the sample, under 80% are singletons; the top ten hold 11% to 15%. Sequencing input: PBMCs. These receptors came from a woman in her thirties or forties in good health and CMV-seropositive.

The CDR3 loop reads CAISESRDSNQPQHF. The CDR3 region has the DNA TGTGCCATCAGTGAGAGTAGAGATAGCAATCAGCCCCAGCATTTT. The chain recombines TRBV10-3 with TRBJ1-5; D unclear. The CDR3 is made up of 15 amino acids. CDR1 and CDR2 from the germline V gene are ENHRY and SYGVKD. Trimming stripped 2 bases from V and 0 bases from J, with 8 bases between.

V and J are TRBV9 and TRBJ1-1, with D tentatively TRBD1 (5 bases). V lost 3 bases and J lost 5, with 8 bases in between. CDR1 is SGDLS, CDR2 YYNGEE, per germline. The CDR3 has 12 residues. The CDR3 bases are TGTGCCAGCAGCGCGACAGAAACTGAAGCTTTCTTT. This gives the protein CASSATETEAFF.

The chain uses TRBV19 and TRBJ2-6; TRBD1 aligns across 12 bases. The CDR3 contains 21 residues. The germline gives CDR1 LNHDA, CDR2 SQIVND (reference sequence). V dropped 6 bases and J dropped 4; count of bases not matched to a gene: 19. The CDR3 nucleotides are TGTGCCAGTAGCCCCGGGACAGGGGGCGTAAGCCCAAGCTCCGGGGCCAACGTCCTGACTTTC. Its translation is CASSPGTGGVSPSSGANVLTF.

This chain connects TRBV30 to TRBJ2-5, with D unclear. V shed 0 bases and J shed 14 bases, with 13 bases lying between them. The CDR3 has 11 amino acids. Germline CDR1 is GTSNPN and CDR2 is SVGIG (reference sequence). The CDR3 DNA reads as TGTGCCTGGAGTGTTTTTACGGAGAGATACTTC. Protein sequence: CAWSVFTERYF.

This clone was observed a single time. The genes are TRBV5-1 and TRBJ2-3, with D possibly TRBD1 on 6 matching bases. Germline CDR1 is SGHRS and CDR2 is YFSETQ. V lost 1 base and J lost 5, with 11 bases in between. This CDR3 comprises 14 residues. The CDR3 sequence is CASSLTGSGDTQYF. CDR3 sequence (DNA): TGCGCCAGCAGCTTGACAGGGTCAGGAGATACGCAGTATTTT.

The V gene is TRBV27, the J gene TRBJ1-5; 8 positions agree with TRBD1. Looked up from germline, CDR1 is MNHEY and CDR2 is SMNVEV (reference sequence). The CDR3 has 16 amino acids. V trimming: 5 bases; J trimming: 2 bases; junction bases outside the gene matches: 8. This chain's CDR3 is CASSEQGVGGNQPQHF. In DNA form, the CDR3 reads TGTGCCAGCAGTGAACAGGGGGTTGGCGGCAATCAGCCCCAGCATTTT.

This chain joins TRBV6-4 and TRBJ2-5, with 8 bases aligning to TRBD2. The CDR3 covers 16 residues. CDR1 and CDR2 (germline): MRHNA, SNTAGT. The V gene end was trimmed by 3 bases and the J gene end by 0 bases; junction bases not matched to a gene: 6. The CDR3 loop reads CASSEGSGGHQETQYF. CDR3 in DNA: TGTGCCAGCAGTGAAGGAAGCGGGGGCCACCAAGAGACCCAGTACTTC.

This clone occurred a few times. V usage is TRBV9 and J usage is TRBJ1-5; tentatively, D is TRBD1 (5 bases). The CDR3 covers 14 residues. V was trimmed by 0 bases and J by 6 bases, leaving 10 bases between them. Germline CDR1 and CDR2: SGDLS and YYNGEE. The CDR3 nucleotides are TGTGCCAGCAGCGTAGCGGGGGAGTTTCAGCCCCAGCATTTT. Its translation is CASSVAGEFQPQHF.

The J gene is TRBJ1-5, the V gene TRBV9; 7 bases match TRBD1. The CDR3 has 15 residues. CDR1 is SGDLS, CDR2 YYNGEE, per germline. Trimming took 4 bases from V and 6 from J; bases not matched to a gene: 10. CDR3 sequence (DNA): TGTGCCAGCAGCAAAGGGACAGCGGACGGTCAGCCCCAGCATTTT. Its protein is CASSKGTADGQPQHF.

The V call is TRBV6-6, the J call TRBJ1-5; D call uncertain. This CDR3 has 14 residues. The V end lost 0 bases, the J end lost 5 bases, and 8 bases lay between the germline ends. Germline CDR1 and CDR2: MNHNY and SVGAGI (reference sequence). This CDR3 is CASSYSGGDQPQHF. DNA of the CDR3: TGTGCCAGCAGTTACTCGGGTGGAGATCAGCCCCAGCATTTT.

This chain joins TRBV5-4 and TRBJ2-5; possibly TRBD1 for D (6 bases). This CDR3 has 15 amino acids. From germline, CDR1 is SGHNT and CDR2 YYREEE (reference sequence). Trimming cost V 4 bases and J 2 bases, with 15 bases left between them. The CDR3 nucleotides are TGTGCCAGCAGCCGCTTTAGGGACACACAAGAGACCCAGTACTTC. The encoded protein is CASSRFRDTQETQYF.

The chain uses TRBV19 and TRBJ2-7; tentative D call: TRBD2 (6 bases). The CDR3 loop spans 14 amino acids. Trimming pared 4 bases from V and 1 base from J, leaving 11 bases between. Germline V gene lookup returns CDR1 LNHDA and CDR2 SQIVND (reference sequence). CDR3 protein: CASSKPGRSYEQYF. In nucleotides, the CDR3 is TGTGCCAGTAGTAAACCAGGGAGGTCCTACGAGCAGTACTTC.

In DNA form, the CDR3 reads TGTGCCTGGAACCCCGGACACAGCTATGGCTACACCTTC. It encodes CAWNPGHSYGYTF. The chain joins TRBV30 to TRBJ1-2; tentatively, D is TRBD1 (5 bases). CDR1 is GTSNPN and CDR2 is SVGIG in the germline V gene (reference sequence). Trimming removed 4 bases at V and 4 bases at J, with 13 bases between. The CDR3 sequence is 13 residues long.

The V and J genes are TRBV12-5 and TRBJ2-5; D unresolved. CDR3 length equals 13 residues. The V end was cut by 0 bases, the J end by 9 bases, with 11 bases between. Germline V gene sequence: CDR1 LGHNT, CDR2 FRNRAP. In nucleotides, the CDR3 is TGTGCTAGTGGTTTGGTATATTCGAGATCCCAGTACTTC. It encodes CASGLVYSRSQYF. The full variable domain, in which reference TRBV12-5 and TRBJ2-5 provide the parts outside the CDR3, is DARVTQTPRHKVTEMGQEVTMRCQPILGHNTVFWYRQTMMQGLELLAYFRNRAPLDDSGMPKDRFSAEMPDATLATLKIQPSEPRDSAVYFCASGLVYSRSQYFGPGTRLLVL.

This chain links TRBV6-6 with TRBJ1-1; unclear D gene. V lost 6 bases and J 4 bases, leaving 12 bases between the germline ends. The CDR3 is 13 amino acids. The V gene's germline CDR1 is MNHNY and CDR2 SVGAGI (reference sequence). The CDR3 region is CASRRRESTEAFF. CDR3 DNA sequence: TGTGCCAGCAGAAGGAGGGAGAGCACTGAAGCTTTCTTT.

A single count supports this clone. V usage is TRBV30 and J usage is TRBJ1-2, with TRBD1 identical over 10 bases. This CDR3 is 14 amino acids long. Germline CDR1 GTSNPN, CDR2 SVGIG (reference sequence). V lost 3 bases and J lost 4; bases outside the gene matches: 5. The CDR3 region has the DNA TGTGCCTGGAGCCCGGGACAGGGGAGCTATGGCTACACCTTC. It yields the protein CAWSPGQGSYGYTF.

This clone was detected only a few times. CDR3 amino acids: CASRTTGSNTEAFF. The DNA of the CDR3 is TGCGCCAGCAGGACCACAGGGTCGAACACTGAAGCTTTCTTT. This chain joins TRBV5-1 and TRBJ1-1; D may be TRBD1 (6 bases). Germline V gene data show CDR1 as SGHRS and CDR2 as YFSETQ. Trimming left V 5 bases short and J 1 base short, with 12 bases between. This CDR3 comprises 14 residues.

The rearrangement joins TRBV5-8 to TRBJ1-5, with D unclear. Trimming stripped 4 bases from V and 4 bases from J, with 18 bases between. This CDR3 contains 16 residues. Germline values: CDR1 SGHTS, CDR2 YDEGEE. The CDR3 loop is CASSVEGIETNQPQHF. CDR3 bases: TGTGCCAGCAGCGTTGAAGGCATCGAGACTAATCAGCCCCAGCATTTT.

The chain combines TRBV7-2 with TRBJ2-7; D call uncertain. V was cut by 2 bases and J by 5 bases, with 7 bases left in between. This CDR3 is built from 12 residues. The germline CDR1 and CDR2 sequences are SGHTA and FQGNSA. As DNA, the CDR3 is TGTGCCAGCAGCTTACCCACAGACGAGCAGTACTTC. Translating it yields CASSLPTDEQYF. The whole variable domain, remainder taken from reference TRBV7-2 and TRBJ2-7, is GAGVSQSPSNKVTEKGKDVELRCDPISGHTALYWYRQSLGQGLEFLIYFQGNSAPDKSGLPSDRFSAERTGGSVSTLTIQRTQQEDSAVYLCASSLPTDEQYFGPGTRLTVT.

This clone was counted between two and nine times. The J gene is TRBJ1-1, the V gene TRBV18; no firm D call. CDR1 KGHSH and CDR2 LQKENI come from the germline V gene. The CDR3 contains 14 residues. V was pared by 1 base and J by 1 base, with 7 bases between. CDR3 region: CASSPQNRNTEAFF. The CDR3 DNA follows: TGTGCCAGCTCACCACAAAACAGGAACACTGAAGCTTTCTTT.

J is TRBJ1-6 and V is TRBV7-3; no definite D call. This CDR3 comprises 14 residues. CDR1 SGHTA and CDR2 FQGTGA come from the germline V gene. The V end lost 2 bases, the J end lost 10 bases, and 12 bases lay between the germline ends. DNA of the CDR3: TGTGCCAGCAGCTTAGACGGGTCCCAATCACCCCTCCACTTT. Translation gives CASSLDGSQSPLHF.

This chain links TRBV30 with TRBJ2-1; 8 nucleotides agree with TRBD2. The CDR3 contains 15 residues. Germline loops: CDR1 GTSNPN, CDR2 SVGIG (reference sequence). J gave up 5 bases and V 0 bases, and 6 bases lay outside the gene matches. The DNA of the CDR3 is TGTGCCTGGAGTGTACTCCGGACTAGCCACAATGAGCAGTTCTTC. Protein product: CAWSVLRTSHNEQFF. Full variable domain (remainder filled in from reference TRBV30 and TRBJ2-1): SQTIHQWPATLVQPVGSPLSLECTVEGTSNPNLYWYRQAAGRGLQLLFYSVGIGQISSEVPQNLSASRPQDRQFILSSKKLLLSDSGFYLCAWSVLRTSHNEQFFGPGTRLTVL.

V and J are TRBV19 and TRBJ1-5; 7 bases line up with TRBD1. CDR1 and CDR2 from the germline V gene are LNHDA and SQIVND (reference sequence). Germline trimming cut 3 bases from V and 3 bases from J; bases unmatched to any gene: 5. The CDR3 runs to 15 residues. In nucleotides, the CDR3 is TGTGCCAGTAGTATTGTACAGGGGAACAATCAGCCCCAGCATTTT. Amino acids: CASSIVQGNNQPQHF.

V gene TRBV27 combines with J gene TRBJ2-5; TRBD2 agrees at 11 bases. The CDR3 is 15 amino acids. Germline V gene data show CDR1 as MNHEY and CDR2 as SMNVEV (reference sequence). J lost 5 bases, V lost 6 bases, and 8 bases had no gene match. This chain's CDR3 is CASSLSGGAGETQYF. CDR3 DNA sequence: TGTGCCAGCAGCCTTAGCGGGGGGGCAGGGGAGACCCAGTACTTC.

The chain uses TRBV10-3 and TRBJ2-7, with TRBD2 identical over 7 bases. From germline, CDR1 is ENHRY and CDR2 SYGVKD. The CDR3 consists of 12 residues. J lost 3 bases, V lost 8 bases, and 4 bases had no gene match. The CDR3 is CAIGGEGYEQYF. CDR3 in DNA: TGTGCCATCGGCGGGGAGGGCTACGAGCAGTACTTC.

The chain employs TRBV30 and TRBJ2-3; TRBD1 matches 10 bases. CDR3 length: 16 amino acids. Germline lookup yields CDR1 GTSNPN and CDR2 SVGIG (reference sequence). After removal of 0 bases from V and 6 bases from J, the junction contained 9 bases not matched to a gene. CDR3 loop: CAWSVGDRGFEDTQYF. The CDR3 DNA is TGTGCCTGGAGTGTAGGGGACAGGGGATTCGAGGATACGCAGTATTTT.

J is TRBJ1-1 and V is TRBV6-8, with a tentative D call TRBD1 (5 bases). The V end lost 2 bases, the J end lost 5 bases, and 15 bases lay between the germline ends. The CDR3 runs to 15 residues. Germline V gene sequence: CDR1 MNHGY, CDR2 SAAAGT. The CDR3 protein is CASSYPWQGSTEAFF. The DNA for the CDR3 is TGTGCCAGCAGTTACCCCTGGCAGGGTTCGACTGAAGCTTTCTTT.

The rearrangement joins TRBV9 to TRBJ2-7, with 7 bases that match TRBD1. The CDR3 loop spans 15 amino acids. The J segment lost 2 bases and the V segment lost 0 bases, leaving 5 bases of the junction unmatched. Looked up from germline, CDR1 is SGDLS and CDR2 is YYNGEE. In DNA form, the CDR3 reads TGTGCCAGCAGCGTAGCGGGGACAGACACCTACGAGCAGTACTTC. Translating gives CASSVAGTDTYEQYF.

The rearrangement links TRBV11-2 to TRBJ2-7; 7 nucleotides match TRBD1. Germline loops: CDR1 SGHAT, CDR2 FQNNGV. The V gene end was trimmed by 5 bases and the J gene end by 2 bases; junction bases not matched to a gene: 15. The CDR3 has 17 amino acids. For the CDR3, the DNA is TGTGCCAGCAGCCCCCTAGCCCGCCGGGACAGACCCTACGAGCAGTACTTC. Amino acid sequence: CASSPLARRDRPYEQYF.

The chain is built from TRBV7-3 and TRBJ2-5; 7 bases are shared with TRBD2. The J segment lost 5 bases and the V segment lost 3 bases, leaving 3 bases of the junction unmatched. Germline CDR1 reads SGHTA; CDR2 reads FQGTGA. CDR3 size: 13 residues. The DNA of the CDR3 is TGTGCCAGCAGCTTCGGTAGCGGGGAGACCCAGTACTTC. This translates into CASSFGSGETQYF.

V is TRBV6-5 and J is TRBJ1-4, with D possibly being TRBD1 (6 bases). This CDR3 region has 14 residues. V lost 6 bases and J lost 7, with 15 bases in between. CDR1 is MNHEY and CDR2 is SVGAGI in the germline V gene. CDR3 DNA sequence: TGTGCCAGCAGATCACAGGGTCGAGGTGAAAAACTGTTTTTT. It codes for CASRSQGRGEKLFF.